This TCR beta chain was observed in a study of T cell responses to AZD1222 COVID-19 vaccine. Sequencing used immunoSEQ multiplex PCR; TCRdb keeps in-frame clones, though not all of them. The sample includes under 120,000 clones, around 94% seen only once; the top ten take roughly 2%. Study-wide points: It was only after the peak T cell response that any repertoires were sampled.

Comments on this clone: The antigen is undetermined.

Sequenced material: peripheral blood, taken on day 0 of AZD1222 vaccination. The TCR was taken from an adult in good health.

The DNA for the CDR3 is TGTGCCAGCATGACCCCGGGACTAGTTAACGAGCAGTACTTC. It yields the protein CASMTPGLVNEQYF. The rearrangement joins TRBV6-5 to TRBJ2-7, with 8 bases fitting TRBD2. V shed 7 bases and J 5 bases; nucleotides not matched to a gene: 10. CDR3 size: 14 residues. CDR1 MNHEY and CDR2 SVGAGI come from the germline V gene.